The 10 T cell receptor beta chains below were found in one sample sequenced in a study of blood T cell repertoires in COVID-19. Libraries were prepared by immunoSEQ multiplex PCR; TCRdb keeps only in-frame clonotypes and omits some of them. The sample lists under 300,000 clones, about 85% occurring once. The sequenced material came from PBMCs or T cells enriched from blood (not recorded which). The origin of the receptors is a woman in her forties or fifties who had been exposed to COVID-19.

The chain carries TRBV28 and TRBJ1-2; D is undetermined. Germline assignment: CDR1 MDHEN and CDR2 SYDVKM. The V and J ends lost 6 bases and 6 bases respectively, with 14 bases between them. The length of the CDR3 is 13 residues. The CDR3 DNA reads TGTGCCAGCAGGTTGACACGGGAGAATGGCTACACCTTC. Amino acid sequence: CASRLTRENGYTF.

This clone showed up just once. V gene TRBV5-4 combines with J gene TRBJ1-4, with D maybe TRBD1 (6 bases). Trimming stripped 4 bases from V and 4 bases from J, with 14 bases between. The CDR3 runs to 15 residues. Germline lookup yields CDR1 SGHNT and CDR2 YYREEE (reference sequence). CDR3 in amino acids: CASSPQTGHNEKLFF. CDR3 sequence (DNA): TGTGCCAGCAGCCCTCAGACAGGTCATAATGAAAAACTGTTTTTT.

The V call is TRBV20-1, the J call TRBJ2-1, with D tentatively TRBD2 (5 bases). This CDR3 is 11 amino acids long. Germline V gene lookup returns CDR1 DFQATT and CDR2 SNEGSKA (reference sequence). The V end was cut by 5 bases, the J end by 5 bases, with 7 bases between. The CDR3 loop reads CSAYGDNEQFF. The CDR3 nucleotides are TGCAGTGCTTACGGGGACAATGAGCAGTTCTTC.

The chain recombines TRBV11-2 with TRBJ2-7; 8 nucleotides align to TRBD1. CDR3 size: 14 residues. Germline CDR1 is SGHAT and CDR2 is FQNNGV. V shed 5 bases, J shed 6 bases, and the junction held 9 bases outside the gene matches. CDR3 DNA: TGTGCCAGCAGCCCTCGAGGACAGGGCCTCGAGCAGTACTTC. Protein: CASSPRGQGLEQYF.

This clone was recorded once. The chain couples TRBV6-5 to TRBJ2-7; 9 nucleotides line up with TRBD1. The CDR3 length is 14 residues. The germline V gene encodes CDR1 MNHEY and CDR2 SVGAGI. V lost 6 bases to trimming and J lost 3 bases; unmatched junction nucleotides: 6. Here the CDR3 DNA reads TGTGCCAGCAGACAAGTGGGACAGGGCTACGAGCAGTACTTC. Amino acids: CASRQVGQGYEQYF.

This chain joins TRBV5-1 and TRBJ1-2; tentatively, D is TRBD1 (5 bases). This CDR3 contains 15 residues. CDR1 SGHRS and CDR2 YFSETQ come from the germline V gene. Trimming left V 0 bases short and J 8 bases short, with 17 bases between. The CDR3 loop is CASSLGAVGQGGYTF. The CDR3 nucleotides are TGCGCCAGCAGCTTGGGGGCCGTCGGACAAGGGGGCTACACCTTC.

The count of this clone is one. CDR3 coding DNA: TGTGCCAGCAGCCCTAGCCTCACTGAAGCTTTCTTT. This sequence encodes CASSPSLTEAFF. The V call is TRBV7-2, the J call TRBJ1-1; D not certain. V shed 5 bases and J shed 4 bases, with 8 bases lying between them. The CDR3 runs to 12 residues. The germline V gene has CDR1 SGHTA and CDR2 FQGNSA.

This clone was counted only a few times. This CDR3 is CSARTGNEQYF. In nucleotides, the CDR3 is TGCAGTGCTAGAACCGGGAACGAGCAGTACTTC. The chain recombines TRBV20-1 with TRBJ2-7, with a possible D match to TRBD2 (5 bases). Trimming pared 2 bases from V and 5 bases from J, leaving 7 bases between. The CDR3 is made up of 11 amino acids. Germline V lookup: CDR1 DFQATT, CDR2 SNEGSKA (reference sequence).

CDR3 nucleotides: TGTGCCAGCAGCACCTTTCCGGGACAGGATTTCGGGACCCAGTACTTC. Protein product: CASSTFPGQDFGTQYF. This rearrangement joins TRBV21-1 to TRBJ2-5; the table gives TRBD1 as D, unverified against the DNA. TRBV21-1 has pseudogene status. CDR3 length: 16 residues.

The rearrangement links TRBV5-4 to TRBJ2-5, with D maybe TRBD2 (6 bases). Per germline, CDR1 SGHNT and CDR2 YYREEE (reference sequence). CDR3 length: 11 amino acids. V lost 9 bases and J lost 2, with 8 bases in between. The CDR3: CATGGQETQYF. CDR3 bases: TGTGCCACCGGGGGACAAGAGACCCAGTACTTC.